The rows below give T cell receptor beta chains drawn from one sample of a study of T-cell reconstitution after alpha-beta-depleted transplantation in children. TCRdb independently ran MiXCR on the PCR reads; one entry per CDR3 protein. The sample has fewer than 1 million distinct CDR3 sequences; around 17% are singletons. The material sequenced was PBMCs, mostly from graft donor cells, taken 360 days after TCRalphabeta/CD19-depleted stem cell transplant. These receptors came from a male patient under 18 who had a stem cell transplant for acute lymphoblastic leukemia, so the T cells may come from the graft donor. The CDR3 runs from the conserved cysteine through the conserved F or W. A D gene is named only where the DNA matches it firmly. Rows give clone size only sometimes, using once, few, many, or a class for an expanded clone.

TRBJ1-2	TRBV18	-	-	TGTGCCAGCTCACCCGGGTCTCCAAACTATGGCTACACCTTC	CASSPGSPNYGYTF
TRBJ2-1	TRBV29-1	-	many	TGCAGCGTTGAACGGGAGAGCTACAATGAGCAGTTCTTC	CSVERESYNEQFF
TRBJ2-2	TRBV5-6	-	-	TGTGCCAGCAGCCAACCCCAACCCCACACCGGGGAGCTGTTTTTT	CASSQPQPHTGELFF
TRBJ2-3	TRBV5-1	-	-	TGCGCCAGCAGCTTGGTGGGACGCCAGGGGGATACGCAGTATTTT	CASSLVGRQGDTQYF
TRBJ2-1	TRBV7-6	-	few	TGTGCCAGCAGCTTCTTGGCGGCGACGGTCCCTAATGAGCAGTTCTTC	CASSFLAATVPNEQFF
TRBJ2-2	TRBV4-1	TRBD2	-	TGCGCCAGCAGCCAAATGGGACTAGCGGGAGTTTTGAGAACCGGGGAGCTGTTTTTT	CASSQMGLAGVLRTGELFF
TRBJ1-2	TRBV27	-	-	TGTGCCAGCAGTTCGGAGATATCTAACTATGGCTACACCTTC	CASSSEISNYGYTF
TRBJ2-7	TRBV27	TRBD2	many	TGTGCCAGCAGTCCGGGACTAGCTACCTACGAGCAGTACTTC	CASSPGLATYEQYF
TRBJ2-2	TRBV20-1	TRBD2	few	TGCAGTGCTAGAGATCTGGTAGCGGGAGCCGCCGGGGAGCTGTTTTTT	CSARDLVAGAAGELFF
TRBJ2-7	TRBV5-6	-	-	TGTGCCAGCAGACCCGGCCCCCTCTGCGAGCAGTACTTC	CASRPGPLCEQYF
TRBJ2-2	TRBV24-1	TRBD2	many	TGTGCCACCAGTGATTTGCCCGGGACTAGCGGCACCGGGGAGCTGTTTTTT	CATSDLPGTSGTGELFF
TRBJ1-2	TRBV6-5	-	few	TGTGCCAGCAGTTACTCGGTAGGGACGGCTCAAGGTGACACCTTC	CASSYSVGTAQGDTF
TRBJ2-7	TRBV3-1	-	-	TGTGCCAGCAGCCAAATTTATCGAATGGAGGGGTCCTACGAGCAGTACTTC	CASSQIYRMEGSYEQYF
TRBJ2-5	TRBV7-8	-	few	TGTGCCAGCAGCTCTCTCCGGGTAGCGGACCCGAAGACCCAGTACTTC	CASSSLRVADPKTQYF
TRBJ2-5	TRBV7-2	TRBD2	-	TGTGCCAGCACCTCCGGGGCGGGGACTAGACATATAAAGACCCAGTACTTC	CASTSGAGTRHIKTQYF
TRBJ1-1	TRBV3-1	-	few	TGTGCCAGTCACATGGGCACTGAAGCTTTCTTT	CASHMGTEAFF
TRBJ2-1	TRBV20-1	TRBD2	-	TGCAGTGCCTTCAACCCGACTAGCGGGATGGGTAATGAGCAGTTCTTC	CSAFNPTSGMGNEQFF
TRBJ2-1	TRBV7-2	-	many	TGTGCCAGCAGCACCCCGACTAGAAGAGGTGAGAATGAGCAGTTCTTC	CASSTPTRRGENEQFF
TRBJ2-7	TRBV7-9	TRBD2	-	TGTGCCAGCAGCCTACTAGCGGTTCCTTCTGGGGAGCAGTACTTC	CASSLLAVPSGEQYF
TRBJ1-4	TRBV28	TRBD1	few	TGTGCCAGCAGTTTATTTGAGGGGGCCACACTGTTTTTT	CASSLFEGATLFF
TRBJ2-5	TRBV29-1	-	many	TGCAGCGTTGAAGTAGGTTGGCGAATTTCATTC	CSVEVGWRISF
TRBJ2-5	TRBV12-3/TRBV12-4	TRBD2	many	TGTGCCAGCAGCCTCCAGGGTAGGGGACTAGAGTTTCAAGAGACCCAGTACTTC	CASSLQGRGLEFQETQYF
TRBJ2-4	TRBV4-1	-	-	TGCGCCAGCAGCCCGGCCGGGACGGCAAAGGGTCTTCAGTACTTC	CASSPAGTAKGLQYF
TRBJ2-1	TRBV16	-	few	TGTGCCAGCAGCCAAAATGAGCAGTTCTTC	CASSQNEQFF
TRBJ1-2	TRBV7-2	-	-	TGTGCCAGCAGCTTACGATCGCGGGGCTACACCTTC	CASSLRSRGYTF
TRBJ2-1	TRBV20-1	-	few	TGCAGTGCTAGAGCGCGCTTCCCCTACAATGAGCAGTTCTTC	CSARARFPYNEQFF
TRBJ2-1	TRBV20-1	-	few	TGCAGTGCTAGTCGACAGATCTACAATGAGCAGTTCTTC	CSASRQIYNEQFF
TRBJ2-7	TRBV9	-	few	TGTGCCAGCAGCGTAGACAGGGCTGCCTACGAGCAGTACTTC	CASSVDRAAYEQYF
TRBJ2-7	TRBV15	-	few	TGTGCCACCAGCAGAGTCTTTAGCGGCTACGAGCAGTACTTC	CATSRVFSGYEQYF
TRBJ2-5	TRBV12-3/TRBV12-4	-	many	TGTGCCAGCAGTTTTGAGGGCCCCTGGGGAGAGACCCAGTACTTC	CASSFEGPWGETQYF
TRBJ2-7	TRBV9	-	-	TGTGCCGGTGCCGGGGGGCTAATTTACGAGCAGTACTTC	CAGAGGLIYEQYF
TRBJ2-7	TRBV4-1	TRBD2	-	TGCGCCAGCAGCCAAGGGCTAGCGGGAGGGGGAGAGCAGTACTTC	CASSQGLAGGGEQYF
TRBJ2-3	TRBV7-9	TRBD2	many	TGTGCCAGCAGCTCGCTTGGGAGCGGGACCACAGATACGCAGTATTTT	CASSSLGSGTTDTQYF
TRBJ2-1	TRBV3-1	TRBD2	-	TGTGCCAGCAGCCAAGGTACTAGCGGGAAAGCCTACAATGAGCAGTTCTTC	CASSQGTSGKAYNEQFF
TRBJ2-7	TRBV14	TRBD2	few	TGTGCCAGCAGCCAAGACAGGGTAGCGGGAGCGAAGCAGTACTTC	CASSQDRVAGAKQYF
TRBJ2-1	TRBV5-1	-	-	TGCGCCAGCAGCCCGGCAGGGTACAATGAGCAGTTCTTC	CASSPAGYNEQFF
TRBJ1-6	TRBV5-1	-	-	TGCGCCAGCAGCTTGGCCGTGGGGGTGAATTCACCCCTCCACTTT	CASSLAVGVNSPLHF
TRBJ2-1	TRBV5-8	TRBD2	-	TGTGCCAGCAGCTTGGCCGGGGGGGTCGGTGAGCAGTTCTTC	CASSLAGGVGEQFF
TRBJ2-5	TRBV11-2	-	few	TGTGCCAGCAGCTTAAGCCCCCCTAGCGCCGCCTCCGGGGAGACCCAGTACTTC	CASSLSPPSAASGETQYF
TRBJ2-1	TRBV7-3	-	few	TGTGCCAGCAGCCAATCGGGTTCCGCCGGGGAGCAGTTCTTC	CASSQSGSAGEQFF
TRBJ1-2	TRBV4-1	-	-	TGCGCCAGCGGCGAGCGGGGGGCACACTATGGCTACACCTTC	CASGERGAHYGYTF
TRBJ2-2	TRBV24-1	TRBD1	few	TGTGCCACCCGATCGGGGACAGTACTAGGCGGGGAGCTGTTTTTT	CATRSGTVLGGELFF
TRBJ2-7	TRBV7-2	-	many	TGTGCCAGCACCTCGCCCCAGGGGCGGGAGCAGTACTTC	CASTSPQGREQYF
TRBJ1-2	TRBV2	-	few	TGTGCCAGCAGTGCACAGTCTAACTATGGCTACACCTTC	CASSAQSNYGYTF
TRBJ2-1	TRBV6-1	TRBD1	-	TGTGCCAGCAGTGAGGACAGGAGCCCTTACAATGAGCAGTTCTTC	CASSEDRSPYNEQFF